What follows are 26 T cell receptor beta chains derived from one specimen sequenced in a study of response to subunit inactivated influenza vaccine. TCRdb redid the calling of the RT-PCR reads with MiXCR, one entry per CDR3 protein. The sample has around 480,000 distinct CDR3 sequences, 16% seen once. Sample: CD4+ T cells sorted from PBMCs, taken less than 30 months after vaccination. These receptor sequences come from a man aged 50 to 69 who received an inactivated influenza vaccine.

This clonotype was counted between two and nine times. The V call is TRBV5-1, the J call TRBJ2-1; 9 nucleotides align to TRBD2. This CDR3 spans 16 amino acids. CDR1 SGHRS and CDR2 YFSETQ come from the germline V gene. Germline trimming cut 4 bases from V and 0 bases from J; bases unmatched to any gene: 5. The CDR3 sequence is CASSPSGVSSYNEQFF. The CDR3 coding sequence is TGCGCCAGCAGCCCTAGCGGGGTGAGCTCCTACAATGAGCAGTTCTTC. The variable domain in full, completed from reference TRBV5-1 and TRBJ2-1, reads KAGVTQTPRYLIKTRGQQVTLSCSPISGHRSVSWYQQTPGQGLQFLFEYFSETQRNKGNFPGRFSGRQFSNSRSEMNVSTLELGDSALYLCASSPSGVSSYNEQFFGPGTRLTVL.

This clonotype was detected ten times or more. The rearrangement joins TRBV3-1 to TRBJ2-4; D remains unclear. Germline CDR1 and CDR2: LGHDT and YNNKEL (reference sequence). There are 15 residues in the CDR3. V was clipped by 4 bases and J by 1 base, with 11 bases between them. CDR3 nucleotides: TGTGCCAGCAGCCTGAGCGTCGGGGCCAAAAACATTCAGTACTTC. Residues: CASSLSVGAKNIQYF.

This clonotype was observed many times. The chain uses TRBV7-3 and TRBJ2-3, with 9 bases identical to TRBD1. This CDR3 comprises 15 residues. The germline V gene has CDR1 SGHTA and CDR2 FQGTGA. With V trimmed by 4 bases and J by 3 bases, 5 bases remained unmatched. CDR3 residues: CASSSGTGRTDTQYF. For the CDR3, the DNA is TGTGCCAGCAGCTCCGGGACAGGGAGAACAGATACGCAGTATTTT.

This rearrangement joins TRBV7-3 to TRBJ2-5; no clear D. Germline V lookup: CDR1 SGHTA, CDR2 FQGTGA. With 3 bases removed from V and 2 bases from J, the gap between germline ends came to 7 bases. The CDR3 totals 13 residues. The CDR3 nucleotides read TGTGCCAGCAGCTTTACGATACAAGAGACCCAGTACTTC. It yields the protein CASSFTIQETQYF.

V usage is TRBV5-1 and J usage is TRBJ2-3; 9 bases map to TRBD1. This CDR3 contains 15 residues. J was trimmed by 4 bases and V by 0 bases; bases with no gene match: 3. CDR1 is SGHRS and CDR2 is YFSETQ in the germline V gene. Here the CDR3 DNA reads TGCGCCAGCAGCTTGGGACAGGGGGGTCCAGATACGCAGTATTTT. Translation: CASSLGQGGPDTQYF. The whole variable domain, remainder taken from reference TRBV5-1 and TRBJ2-3, is KAGVTQTPRYLIKTRGQQVTLSCSPISGHRSVSWYQQTPGQGLQFLFEYFSETQRNKGNFPGRFSGRQFSNSRSEMNVSTLELGDSALYLCASSLGQGGPDTQYFGPGTRLTVL.

The table lists this clonotype with a few counts. The V call is TRBV12-3 or TRBV12-4, the J call TRBJ1-3; D is undetermined. V lost 6 bases, J lost 0 bases, and 15 bases lay in between. The CDR3 is 16 amino acids. The CDR3 region is CASSQQQLGSGNTIYF. Here the CDR3 DNA reads TGTGCCAGCAGCCAACAGCAACTTGGCTCTGGAAACACCATATATTTT.

The rearrangement links TRBV20-1 to TRBJ2-1; D possibly uses TRBD1 or TRBD2 (5 bases each). Germline assignment: CDR1 DFQATT and CDR2 SNEGSKA (reference sequence). This CDR3 has 13 residues. V was pared by 3 bases and J by 6 bases, with 12 bases between. In DNA, the CDR3 is TGCAGTGCTAGTCTTAGAGGGGTCAATGAGCAGTTCTTC. Translation: CSASLRGVNEQFF.

The chain couples TRBV5-1 to TRBJ2-3; 12 positions match TRBD2. J lost 3 bases, V lost 4 bases, and 6 bases had no gene match. CDR1 is SGHRS, CDR2 YFSETQ, per germline. This CDR3 spans 16 amino acids. This CDR3 reads CASSKGTSGSTDTQYF. CDR3 coding DNA: TGCGCCAGCAGCAAAGGGACTAGCGGGTCTACAGATACGCAGTATTTT.

In its sample, this clonotype was seen many times. CDR3 sequence reads: CASSLDPGLAGETQYF. CDR3 coding DNA: TGCGCCAGCAGCTTGGATCCGGGACTAGCTGGGGAGACCCAGTACTTC. The chain couples TRBV5-1 to TRBJ2-5; 9 nucleotides match TRBD2. The germline gives CDR1 SGHRS, CDR2 YFSETQ. V was clipped by 0 bases and J by 5 bases; unmatched bases: 8. CDR3 length: 16 residues.

The table lists this clonotype with a few counts. The chain has TRBV10-3 and TRBJ1-1, with 10 bases fitting TRBD1. The ends lost 2 bases at V and 6 bases at J; junction bases unmatched: 3. The CDR3 spans 14 residues. The germline V gene encodes CDR1 ENHRY and CDR2 SYGVKD. Here the CDR3 DNA reads TGTGCCATCAGTGAGGACAGGGGGCGGTCTGAAGCTTTCTTT. This sequence encodes CAISEDRGRSEAFF.

This clonotype appeared many times. Here the CDR3 reads CASRAQGATNYGYTF. CDR3 bases: TGTGCCAGCAGAGCACAGGGGGCCACTAACTATGGCTACACCTTC. The chain joins TRBV2 to TRBJ1-2; 9 bases are shared with TRBD1. J lost 0 bases, V lost 6 bases, and 5 bases had no gene match. Germline assignment: CDR1 SNHLY and CDR2 FYNNEI. This CDR3 comprises 15 residues.

This clonotype was seen a handful of times. The genes are TRBV4-3 and TRBJ1-6; TRBD1 is a possible D gene (5 bases). Germline V gene lookup returns CDR1 LGHNA and CDR2 YSLEER. V lost 4 bases to trimming and J lost 7 bases, with 8 bases between them. The CDR3 is made up of 13 amino acids. Here the CDR3 reads CASSRDSNSPLHF. Here the CDR3 DNA reads TGCGCCAGCAGCCGAGACAGCAATTCACCCCTCCACTTT.

This clonotype was seen a few times. The rearrangement uses TRBV4-2 and TRBJ1-2, with D hard to call. CDR1 and CDR2 from the germline V gene are LGHNA and YNFKEQ. The CDR3 runs 16 residues. Trimming took off 0 bases at V and 4 bases at J, with 15 bases between the two ends. CDR3 sequence (DNA): TGTGCCAGCAGCCAAGACCGGGCAGCCGGCTCCTATGGCTACACCTTC. Its protein product is CASSQDRAAGSYGYTF.

V gene TRBV28 combines with J gene TRBJ2-7; the D gene is possibly TRBD1 (6 bases). Trimming shortened V by 2 bases and J by 3 bases, and 11 bases separated the two germline ends. The CDR3 totals 14 residues. The germline gives CDR1 MDHEN, CDR2 SYDVKM. Here the CDR3 reads CASSLLQGHYEQYF. The CDR3 coding sequence is TGTGCCAGCAGTTTACTACAGGGCCACTACGAGCAGTACTTC. Combining the CDR3 with reference TRBV28 and TRBJ2-7 gives the whole variable domain DVKVTQSSRYLVKRTGEKVFLECVQDMDHENMFWYRQDPGLGLRLIYFSYDVKMKEKGDIPEGYSVSREKKERFSLILESASTNQTSMYLCASSLLQGHYEQYFGPGTRLTVT.

This clonotype was picked up a small number of times. CDR3 DNA sequence: TGTGCCAGCGTCGACAGGAGCAATCAGCCCCAGCATTTT. It codes for CASVDRSNQPQHF. The genes are TRBV6-2 or TRBV6-3 and TRBJ1-5; maybe TRBD1 (6 bases). The length of the CDR3 is 13 residues. CDR1 and CDR2 (germline): MNHEY, SVGEGT. V was cut by 8 bases and J by 1 base, with 9 bases left in between.

The V and J genes are TRBV12-3 or TRBV12-4 and TRBJ1-6; no reliable D call. This CDR3 comprises 14 residues. V lost 5 bases, J lost 2 bases, and 7 bases lay in between. CDR3 in amino acids: CASSRNAYNSPLHF. CDR3 DNA sequence: TGTGCCAGCAGTCGTAATGCCTATAATTCACCCCTCCACTTT.

The gene calls are TRBV5-1 and TRBJ1-2, with D possibly matching TRBD1 (5 bases). Germline CDR1 reads SGHRS; CDR2 reads YFSETQ. Trimming took 0 bases from V and 6 from J, leaving 12 bases between them. This CDR3 contains 14 residues. The CDR3 DNA reads TGCGCCAGCAGCTTGGCCGCAGGGATTGATGGCTACACCTTC. It specifies CASSLAAGIDGYTF.

The genes are TRBV12-3 or TRBV12-4 and TRBJ2-1; a weak D match, TRBD1 (5 bases). V was cut by 3 bases and J by 5 bases, with 11 bases left in between. The CDR3 covers 14 residues. This CDR3 reads CASSFAGPNNEQFF. CDR3 coding DNA: TGTGCCAGCAGTTTCGCAGGGCCGAACAATGAGCAGTTCTTC.

This clonotype was counted between two and nine times. This sequence joins TRBV20-1 and TRBJ2-7; D may match TRBD1 or TRBD2 (5 bases each). Germline CDR1 is DFQATT and CDR2 is SNEGSKA (reference sequence). This CDR3 contains 14 residues. Deletions cut 5 bases from V and 6 bases from J, with 20 bases between. The CDR3 loop reads CSAGPRDPRGEQYF. CDR3 DNA: TGCAGTGCTGGTCCTCGGGACCCACGTGGCGAGCAGTACTTC.

V usage is TRBV4-2 and J usage is TRBJ2-1, with 12 bases lining up with TRBD2. Germline V lookup: CDR1 LGHNA, CDR2 YNFKEQ. This CDR3 contains 16 residues. V dropped 1 base and J dropped 10; count of bases not matched to a gene: 8. The CDR3 loop is CASSQGSSSGREEQFF. The CDR3 DNA sequence: TGTGCCAGCAGCCAAGGATCCTCTAGCGGGAGGGAGGAGCAGTTCTTC.

This clonotype was recorded many times. The rearrangement joins TRBV29-1 to TRBJ1-4; the D is unclear. CDR1 is SQVTM and CDR2 is ANQGSEA in the germline V gene. The CDR3 totals 12 residues. V was cut by 4 bases and J by 6 bases, with 9 bases left in between. Written as DNA, the CDR3 is TGCAGCGTTGGCCGGATTGATGAAAAACTGTTTTTT. Its protein product is CSVGRIDEKLFF.

The J gene is TRBJ2-1, the V gene TRBV7-2; 7 positions agree with TRBD2. The CDR3 loop spans 16 amino acids. Germline-derived CDR1 and CDR2 are SGHTA and FQGNSA. V lost 2 bases, J lost 2 bases, and 6 bases stayed unmatched. The CDR3 DNA reads TGTGCCAGCAGCTTAAAAGCGGGATACACCTACAATGAGCAGTTCTTC. This sequence encodes CASSLKAGYTYNEQFF.

The chain is built from TRBV28 and TRBJ2-7; no definite D call. There are 12 residues in the CDR3. Germline V gives CDR1 MDHEN, CDR2 SYDVKM. V was shortened by 5 bases and J by 3 bases, with 8 bases between the two germline ends. The CDR3 bases are TGTGCCAGCAGTGTGAGTTACTACGAGCAGTACTTC. Its translation: CASSVSYYEQYF.

This clonotype was seen a handful of times. The chain links TRBV25-1 to TRBJ2-3; D may match TRBD1 or TRBD2 (6 bases each). The CDR3 spans 16 residues. The V end lost 4 bases, the J end lost 0 bases, and 14 bases lay between the germline ends. Germline V gene sequence: CDR1 MGHDK, CDR2 SYGVNS. In DNA, the CDR3 is TGTGCCAGCAGTGGCCTTAGGGGGAGGAGCACAGATACGCAGTATTTT. Its protein product is CASSGLRGRSTDTQYF.

This rearrangement joins TRBV7-2 to TRBJ1-2; D is perhaps TRBD1 (5 bases). The CDR3 consists of 14 residues. Germline CDR1 reads SGHTA; CDR2 reads FQGNSA. Trimming took 2 bases from V and 3 from J, leaving 10 bases between them. The CDR3 loop reads CASSLFRGDYGYTF. The CDR3 DNA is TGTGCCAGCAGCTTATTTAGAGGGGACTATGGCTACACCTTC.

V and J are TRBV5-5 and TRBJ2-3; D gene uncertain. Germline values: CDR1 SGHKS, CDR2 YYEKEE (reference sequence). The CDR3 runs 13 residues. Trimming stripped 1 base from V and 6 bases from J, with 9 bases between. The CDR3 region has the DNA TGTGCCAGCAGCTTGATTCTAGATGATACGCAGTATTTT. Translation gives CASSLILDDTQYF.